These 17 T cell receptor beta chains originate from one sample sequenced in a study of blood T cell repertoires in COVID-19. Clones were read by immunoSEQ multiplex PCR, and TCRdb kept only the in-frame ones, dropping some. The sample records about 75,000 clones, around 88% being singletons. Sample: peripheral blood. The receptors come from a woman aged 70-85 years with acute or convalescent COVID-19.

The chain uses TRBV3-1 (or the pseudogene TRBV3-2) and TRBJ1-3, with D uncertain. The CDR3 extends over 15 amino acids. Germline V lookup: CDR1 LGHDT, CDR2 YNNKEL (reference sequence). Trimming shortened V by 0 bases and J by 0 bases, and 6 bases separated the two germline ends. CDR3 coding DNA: TGTGCCAGCAGCCAAGATTCGAGCTCTGGAAACACCATATATTTT. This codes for CASSQDSSSGNTIYF.

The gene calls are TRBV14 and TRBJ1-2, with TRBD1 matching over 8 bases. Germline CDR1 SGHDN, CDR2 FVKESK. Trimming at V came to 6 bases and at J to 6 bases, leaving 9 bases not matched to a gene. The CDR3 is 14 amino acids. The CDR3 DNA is TGTGCCAGCAGTGCAATTACAGGGGGAGATGGCTACACCTTC. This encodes CASSAITGGDGYTF.

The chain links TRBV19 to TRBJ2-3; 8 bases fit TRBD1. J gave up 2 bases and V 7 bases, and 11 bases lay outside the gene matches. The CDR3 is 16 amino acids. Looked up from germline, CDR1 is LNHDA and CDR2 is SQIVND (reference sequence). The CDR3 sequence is CASTPWGQVPTDTQYF. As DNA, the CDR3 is TGTGCCAGTACTCCCTGGGGACAGGTGCCCACAGATACGCAGTATTTT.

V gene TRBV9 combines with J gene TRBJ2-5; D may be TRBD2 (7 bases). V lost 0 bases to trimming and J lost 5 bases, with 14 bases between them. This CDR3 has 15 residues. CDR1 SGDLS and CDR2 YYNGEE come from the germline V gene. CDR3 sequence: CASSVGGGAGETQYF. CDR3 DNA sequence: TGTGCCAGCAGCGTAGGTGGGGGGGCCGGTGAGACCCAGTACTTC.

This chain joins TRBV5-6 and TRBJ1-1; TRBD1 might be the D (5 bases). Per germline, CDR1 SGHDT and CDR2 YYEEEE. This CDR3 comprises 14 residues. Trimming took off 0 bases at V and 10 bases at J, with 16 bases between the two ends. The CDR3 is CASSLGGRVIGAFF. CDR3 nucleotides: TGTGCCAGCAGCTTGGGGGGCAGAGTCATCGGAGCTTTCTTT.

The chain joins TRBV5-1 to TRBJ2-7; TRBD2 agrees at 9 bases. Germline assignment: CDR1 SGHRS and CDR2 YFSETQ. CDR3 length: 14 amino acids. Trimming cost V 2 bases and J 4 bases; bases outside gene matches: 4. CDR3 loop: CASSLQTSGYEQYF. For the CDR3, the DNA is TGCGCCAGCAGCTTACAAACTAGCGGGTACGAGCAGTACTTC.

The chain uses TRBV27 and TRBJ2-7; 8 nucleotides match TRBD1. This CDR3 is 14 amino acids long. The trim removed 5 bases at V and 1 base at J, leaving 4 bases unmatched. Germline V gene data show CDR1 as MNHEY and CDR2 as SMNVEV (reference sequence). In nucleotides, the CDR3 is TGTGCCAGCAGTGGGGACAGGACGTCCTACGAGCAGTACTTC. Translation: CASSGDRTSYEQYF.

The CDR3 reads CSVLTGLSGANVLTF. Here the CDR3 DNA reads TGCAGCGTTCTGACAGGCCTCTCTGGGGCCAACGTCCTGACTTTC. The chain has TRBV29-1 and TRBJ2-6; the D gene is possibly TRBD1 (6 bases). Trimming took off 5 bases at V and 0 bases at J, with 11 bases between the two ends. The CDR3 totals 15 residues. The V gene's germline CDR1 is SQVTM and CDR2 ANQGSEA.

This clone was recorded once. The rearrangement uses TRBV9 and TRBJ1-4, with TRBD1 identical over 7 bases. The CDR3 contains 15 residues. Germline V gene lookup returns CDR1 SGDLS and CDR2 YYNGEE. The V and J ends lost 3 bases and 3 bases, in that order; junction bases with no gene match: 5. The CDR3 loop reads CASSAPGQPNEKLFF. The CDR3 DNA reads TGTGCCAGCAGCGCCCCGGGACAGCCTAATGAAAAACTGTTTTTT.

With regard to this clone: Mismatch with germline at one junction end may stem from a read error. The CDR3 reads CASSLGAGSHYEQYF. CDR3 sequence (DNA): TGTGCTAGCAGCTTAGGGGCGGGATCTCACTACGAGCAGTACTTC. This chain joins TRBV7-7 and TRBJ2-7, with D maybe TRBD2 (6 bases). Germline assignment: CDR1 SSHAT and CDR2 FNYEAQ (reference sequence). The CDR3 runs 15 residues.

The CDR3 spells CASSPVTGAYNEQFF. The CDR3, as DNA: TGTGCCAGCTCACCAGTTACAGGGGCCTACAATGAGCAGTTCTTC. The chain couples TRBV18 to TRBJ2-1; 7 bases align to TRBD1. J lost 2 bases, V lost 2 bases, and 3 bases had no gene match. The CDR3 has 15 amino acids. Per germline, CDR1 KGHSH and CDR2 LQKENI. Full variable domain (missing parts from reference TRBV18 and TRBJ2-1): NAGVMQNPRHLVRRRGQEARLRCSPMKGHSHVYWYRQLPEEGLKFMVYLQKENIIDESGMPKERFSAEFPKEGPSILRIQQVVRGDSAAYFCASSPVTGAYNEQFFGPGTRLTVL.

CDR3 sequence reads: CASSLLSSYNEQFF. The CDR3 bases are TGTGCCAGCAGCTTATTATCTTCTTACAATGAGCAGTTCTTC. The rearrangement links TRBV7-3 to TRBJ2-1; D is unclear. The V gene lost 2 bases and the J gene lost 4 bases, with 9 bases spanning the gap. Germline V CDR1 and CDR2: SGHTA, FQGTGA. This CDR3 has 14 amino acids.

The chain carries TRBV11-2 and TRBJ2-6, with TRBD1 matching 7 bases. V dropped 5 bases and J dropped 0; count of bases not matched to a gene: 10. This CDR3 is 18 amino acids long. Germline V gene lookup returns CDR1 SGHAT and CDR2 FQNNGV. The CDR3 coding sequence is TGTGCCAGCAGCCCCACCGGACAGGAGATCTCTGGGGCCAACGTCCTGACTTTC. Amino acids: CASSPTGQEISGANVLTF.

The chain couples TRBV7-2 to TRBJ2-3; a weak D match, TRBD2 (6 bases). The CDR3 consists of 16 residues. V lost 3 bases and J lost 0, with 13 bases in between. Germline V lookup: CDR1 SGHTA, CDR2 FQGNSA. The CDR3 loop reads CASSLRTGASTDTQYF. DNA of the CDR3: TGTGCCAGCAGCTTGAGAACGGGAGCCAGCACAGATACGCAGTATTTT.

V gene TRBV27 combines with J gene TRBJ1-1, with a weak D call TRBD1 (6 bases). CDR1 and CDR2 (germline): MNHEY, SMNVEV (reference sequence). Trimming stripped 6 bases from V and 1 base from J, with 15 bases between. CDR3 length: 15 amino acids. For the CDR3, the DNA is TGTGCCAGCAGGCTAAGAGGGGGAGCGAACACTGAAGCTTTCTTT. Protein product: CASRLRGGANTEAFF.

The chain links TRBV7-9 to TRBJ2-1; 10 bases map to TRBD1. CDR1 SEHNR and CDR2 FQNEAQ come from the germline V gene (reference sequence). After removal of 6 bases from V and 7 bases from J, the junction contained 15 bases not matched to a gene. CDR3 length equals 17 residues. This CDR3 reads CASSKSPGQGSWNEQFF. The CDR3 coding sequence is TGTGCCAGCAGTAAAAGTCCGGGACAGGGGTCGTGGAATGAGCAGTTCTTC.

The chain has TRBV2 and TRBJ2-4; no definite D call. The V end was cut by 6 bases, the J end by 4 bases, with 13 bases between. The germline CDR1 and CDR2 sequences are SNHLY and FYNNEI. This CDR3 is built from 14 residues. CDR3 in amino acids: CASSDLEEKNIQYF. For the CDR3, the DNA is TGTGCCAGCAGCGACCTTGAGGAGAAAAACATTCAGTACTTC.